This T cell receptor (beta chain) was found in a study of blood T cell repertoires in COVID-19. The wider study: COVID-19 samples from acute and convalescent phases originated in the United States, Italy and Spain.

This clone was detected only a few times. At one end the junction does not follow the germline gene, possibly because of a read error. This CDR3 contains 15 residues. The germline V gene has CDR1 SGHTA and CDR2 FQGNSA. The cohort comprised adults aged roughly 18 to 95 years residing in around 25 US areas. Participants' own reports of clinical history determined their cohort assignment. In the authors' workflow: Nucleated cell counts were estimated from reference gene primer amplification. The table came from immunoSEQ multiplex PCR; TCRdb's copy has only in-frame clones and leaves some out. The V and J calls and the clone size are those of that table, but D and trimming were determined from the DNA. The data show some 200,000 clones, with roughly 80% seen just once and around 5.5% held by the top ten.

Material for sequencing was PBMCs or T cells enriched from blood (not recorded which). This chain links TRBV7-2 with TRBJ1-1, with TRBD1 identical over 8 bases. This receptor was identified in a woman aged 55-75 years with acute COVID-19. CDR3 sequence reads: CASSLDLVQGADAFF. CDR3 nucleotide sequence: TGTGCCAGCAGCTTAGATTTGGTCCAGGGGGCTGATGCTTTCTTT.